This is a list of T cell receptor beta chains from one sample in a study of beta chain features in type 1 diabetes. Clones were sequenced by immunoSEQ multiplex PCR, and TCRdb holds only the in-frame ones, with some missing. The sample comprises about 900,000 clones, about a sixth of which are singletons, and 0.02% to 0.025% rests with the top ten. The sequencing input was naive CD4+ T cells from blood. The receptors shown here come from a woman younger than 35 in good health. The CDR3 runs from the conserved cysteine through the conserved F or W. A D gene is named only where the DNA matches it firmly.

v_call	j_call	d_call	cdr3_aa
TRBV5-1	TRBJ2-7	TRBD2	CASSLGGRAYEQYF
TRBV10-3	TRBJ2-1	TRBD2	CAISDLAGDYNEQFF
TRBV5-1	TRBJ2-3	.	CASSLVAYGGDTQYF
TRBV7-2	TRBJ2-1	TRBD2	CASSLLAGVANEQFF
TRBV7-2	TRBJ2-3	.	CASSPNAIGTDTQYF
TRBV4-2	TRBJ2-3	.	CASSQDALASDLTDTQYF
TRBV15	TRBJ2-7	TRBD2	CATSRELSGSYEQYF
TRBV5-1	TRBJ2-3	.	CASSSGQYADTQYF
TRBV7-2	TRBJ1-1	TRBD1	CASSYRGNTEAFF
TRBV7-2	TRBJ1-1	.	CASSPRSTEAFF
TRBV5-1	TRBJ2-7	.	CASSLDPGYEQYF
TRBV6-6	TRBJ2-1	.	CASSSGTLSYNEQFF
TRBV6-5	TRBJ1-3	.	CASSYSAGPGNTIYF
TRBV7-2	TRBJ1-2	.	CASSLVVEAGYGYTF
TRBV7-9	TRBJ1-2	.	CASSFESTYGYTF
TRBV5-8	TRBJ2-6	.	CASSSRRALLRSGANVLTF
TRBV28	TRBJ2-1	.	CASTPASSYNEQFF
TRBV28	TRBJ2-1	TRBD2	CASRLSASGVLPNEQFF
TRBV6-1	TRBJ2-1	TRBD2	CASSPTSDEQFF
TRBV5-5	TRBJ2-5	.	CASSPRGETQYF
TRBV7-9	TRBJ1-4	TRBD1	CASSVGTGASTNEKLFF
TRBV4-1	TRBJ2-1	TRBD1	CASSWGQGPYNEQFF
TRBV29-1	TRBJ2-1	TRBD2	CSAGTSGNNEQFF
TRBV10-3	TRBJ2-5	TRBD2	CAISSGLAGVETQYF
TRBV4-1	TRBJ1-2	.	CASSQDRSGGYTF
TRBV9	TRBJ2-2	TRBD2	CASSKLSGSAGELFF
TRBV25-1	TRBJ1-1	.	CASSEGGTTEAFF
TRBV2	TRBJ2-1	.	CASSDRRYNEQFF
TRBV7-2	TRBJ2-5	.	CASSFSVAYQETQYF
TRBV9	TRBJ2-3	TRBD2	CASSALGLAGGPGAQYF
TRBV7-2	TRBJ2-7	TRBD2	CASSFLAAGGRYHEQYF
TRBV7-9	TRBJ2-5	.	CASSLYLGVQETQYF
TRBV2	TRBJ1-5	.	CASSRIYSNQPQHF
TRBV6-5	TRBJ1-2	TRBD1	CASSLTGAPNYGYTF
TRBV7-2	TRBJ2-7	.	CASSLAGQIPSYEQYF
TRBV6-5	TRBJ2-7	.	CASSTTGASSYEQYF
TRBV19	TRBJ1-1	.	CASSGRTGGLEAFF
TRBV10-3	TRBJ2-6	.	CAISEVGSGANVLTF
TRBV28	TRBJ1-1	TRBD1	CASSFQGGGNTEAFF
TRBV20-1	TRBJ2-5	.	CSALGQETQYF
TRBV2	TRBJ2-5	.	CASVRDFGETQYF
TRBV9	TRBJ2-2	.	CASSVEFDSGELFF
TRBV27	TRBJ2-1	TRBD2	CASSLSTSGYNEQFF